One sample yielded the 22 T cell receptor beta chains listed below, sequenced in a study of tumor-infiltrating lymphocytes in primary liver carcinoma (TCRdb year 2017). This sample was sequenced with an Illumina HiSeq 2500. A constant-region primer and ProtoScript II reverse transcriptase were used to reverse-transcribe TCRbeta-specific cDNA from about 500 ng total RNA. The TCRbeta libraries were prepared through three rounds of nested multiplex PCR following a slightly modified ARM-PCR procedure. Each of the first two PCR rounds ran for approximately 10 cycles and used multiplex TRBV1-TRBV30 forward primers together with a Cbeta reverse primer. TCRdb reworked the public reads: Q25 trimming with fastp, MiXCR clone assembly, productive beta chains retained. Here each entry gathers all rows of one CDR3 protein and keeps the most common genes and DNA. This sample comprises 330,000 or so distinct CDR3 sequences, about two thirds of them detected only once. The ten largest clones take up 6.5% of the sample.

RNA from unsorted whole blood was extracted with TRIzol reagent, and germline DNA was obtained with the DNeasy Blood & Tissue kit. Material: peripheral blood. Receptor source: a man aged 40-50 years with primary liver carcinoma and hepatitis B virus infection.

V gene TRBV5-1 combines with J gene TRBJ2-3; D tentatively reads TRBD1 or TRBD2 (5 bases each). Germline loops: CDR1 SGHRS, CDR2 YFSETQ. Trimming removed 0 bases from V and 6 bases from J, with 11 bases in between. The CDR3 runs to 14 residues. CDR3 in amino acids: CASSLGGFPDTQYF. CDR3 DNA sequence: TGCGCCAGCAGCTTGGGGGGGTTCCCGGATACGCAGTATTTT.

About this clonotype: The CDR3 ends on some other residue instead of the conserved phenylalanine or tryptophan, so this is likely a read error. The chain couples TRBV11-2 to TRBJ2-5; 8 positions agree with TRBD1. From germline, CDR1 is SGHAT and CDR2 FQNNGV. This CDR3 spans 16 amino acids. The CDR3 here is CASSLTGAENQDTQYL. The DNA for the CDR3 is TGTGCCAGCAGCTTGACAGGGGCCGAAAACCAAGATACCCAGTACTTA.

The chain has TRBV28 and TRBJ1-2, with unresolved D. Germline CDR1 and CDR2: MDHEN and SYDVKM. V dropped 3 bases and J dropped 3 bases, with 8 bases sitting between them. The CDR3 totals 13 residues. The CDR3 DNA reads as TGTGCCAGCAGTTTGGACCCGGACTATGGCTACACCTTC. Amino acids: CASSLDPDYGYTF.

On this clonotype: A junction boundary mismatches the germline segment, possibly from a read error. V gene TRBV11-2 combines with J gene TRBJ2-1; D not certain. The CDR3 is 13 amino acids. Germline V lookup: CDR1 SGHAT, CDR2 FQNNGV. The DNA for the CDR3 is TGCGCCAGCAGCCAAGATCGGGACAATGAGCAGTTCTTC. This encodes CASSQDRDNEQFF.

The table lists this clonotype with a few counts. The V gene is TRBV6-2 or TRBV6-3, the J gene TRBJ2-5; 8 positions match TRBD1. CDR3 length: 16 amino acids. V was clipped by 2 bases and J by 5 bases; unmatched bases: 10. CDR1 is MNHEY and CDR2 is SVGEGT in the germline V gene. The CDR3 DNA reads as TGTGCCAGCAGTTACCAGGACAGGGTGGTATCGGAGACCCAGTACTTC. Amino acid sequence: CASSYQDRVVSETQYF.

This clonotype was seen many times. The chain links TRBV4-3 to TRBJ2-1; 9 nucleotides agree with TRBD2. The ends lost 0 bases at V and 5 bases at J; junction bases unmatched: 14. This CDR3 contains 19 residues. Germline V gene sequence: CDR1 LGHNA, CDR2 YSLEER. This CDR3 is CASSQDLSGRYTKNNEQFF. The CDR3 bases are TGCGCCAGCAGCCAAGATTTGAGCGGGAGGTATACTAAGAACAATGAGCAGTTCTTC.

A remark on this clonotype: This sequence may be a read error, since a much larger clone differs from it by one base. The gene calls are TRBV10-3 and TRBJ2-3, with D possibly matching TRBD2 (6 bases). The CDR3 loop spans 15 amino acids. Germline V gene sequence: CDR1 ENHRY, CDR2 SYGVKD. CDR3 nucleotide sequence: TGTACCATCAGTGTACGCGGGGCTATCACAGATACGCAGTATTTT. It is translated as CTISVRGAITDTQYF.

This sequence joins TRBV30 and TRBJ2-6; D unresolved. Trimming pared 2 bases from V and 4 bases from J, leaving 12 bases between. Germline CDR1 is GTSNPN and CDR2 is SVGIG (reference sequence). The CDR3 totals 15 residues. The DNA for the CDR3 is TGTGCCTGGAGTCACCCAGGAGCGGGGGCCAACGTCCTGACTTTC. This sequence encodes CAWSHPGAGANVLTF. Supplemented by reference TRBV30 and TRBJ2-6, the full variable domain reads SQTIHQWPATLVQPVGSPLSLECTVEGTSNPNLYWYRQAAGRGLQLLFYSVGIGQISSEVPQNLSASRPQDRQFILSSKKLLLSDSGFYLCAWSHPGAGANVLTFGAGSRLTVL.

The V gene is TRBV4-2, the J gene TRBJ2-1; D not resolved. V was shortened by 5 bases and J by 0 bases, with 14 bases between the two germline ends. In germline, CDR1 is LGHNA, CDR2 YNFKEQ. The CDR3 loop spans 16 amino acids. The CDR3 is CASSSSRRNSYNEQFF. The CDR3 coding sequence is TGTGCCAGCAGCTCCTCCCGGCGTAACTCCTACAATGAGCAGTTCTTC.

This clonotype occurred many times. V and J are TRBV6-2 or TRBV6-3 and TRBJ1-2; D is undetermined. The CDR3 is 12 residues long. Germline loops: CDR1 MNHEY, CDR2 SVGEGT. The V and J ends lost 0 bases and 8 bases respectively, with 7 bases between them. The CDR3 reads CASSYSLGGYTF. The CDR3 DNA sequence: TGTGCCAGCAGTTACTCCCTTGGGGGCTACACCTTC.

With respect to this clonotype: Being one base from a much bigger clone, this may be a read error. This rearrangement joins TRBV12-3 or TRBV12-4 to TRBJ1-5, with D maybe TRBD1 (5 bases). CDR3 length equals 13 residues. CDR3 amino acids: CVSSLQENQPQHF. As DNA, the CDR3 is TGTGTCAGCAGTTTACAGGAGAATCAGCCCCAGCATTTT.

As to this clonotype: Sequence at one end of the junction differs from germline and may be a read error. The chain links TRBV11-2 to TRBJ2-6, with D possibly matching TRBD1 (5 bases). The germline gives CDR1 SGHAT, CDR2 FQNNGV. This CDR3 is 13 amino acids long. In nucleotides, the CDR3 is TGTGCCAGCAGGTTGGCTGGGGCCAACGTCCTGAATTTC. This encodes CASRLAGANVLNF. Using reference TRBV11-2 and TRBJ2-6 for the parts outside the CDR3, the full variable domain is EAGVAQSPRYKIIEKRQSVAFWCNPISGHATLYWYQQILGQGPKLLIQFQNNGVVDDSQLPKDRFSAERLKGVDSTLKIQPAKLEDSAVYLCASRLAGANVLNFGAGSRLTVL.

The chain has TRBV11-2 and TRBJ2-7; D unresolved. Looked up from germline, CDR1 is SGHAT and CDR2 is FQNNGV. This CDR3 is 13 amino acids long. Trimming left V 5 bases short and J 6 bases short, with 14 bases between. The CDR3, as DNA: TGTGCCAGCAGCCCGCTGGAGTCGGTCGAGCAGTACTTC. This encodes CASSPLESVEQYF.

About this clonotype: A much larger clone differs by one base, so this may be a read error. The CDR3 is CARSADRVTEAFF. For the CDR3, the DNA is TGTGCCAGGTCAGCGGACAGGGTAACTGAAGCTTTCTTT. This chain connects TRBV7-9 to TRBJ1-1; 8 nucleotides line up with TRBD1. The ends lost 9 bases at V and 5 bases at J; junction bases unmatched: 8. The CDR3 sequence is 13 residues long. Germline CDR1 SEHNR, CDR2 FQNEAQ (reference sequence). Full variable domain (missing parts from reference TRBV7-9 and TRBJ1-1): DTGVSQNPRHKITKRGQNVTFRCDPISEHNRLYWYRQTLGQGPEFLTYFQNEAQLEKSRLLSDRFSAERPKGSFSTLEIQRTEQGDSAMYLCARSADRVTEAFFGQGTRLTVV.

This sequence joins TRBV7-8 and TRBJ2-2; D possibly uses TRBD1 or TRBD2 (6 bases each). The CDR3 totals 14 residues. V lost 5 bases and J lost 6, with 13 bases in between. Germline V gene data show CDR1 as SGHVS and CDR2 as FQNEAQ. The CDR3 here is CASSGVGGAGELFF. CDR3 sequence (DNA): TGTGCCAGCAGCGGAGTGGGGGGCGCCGGGGAGCTGTTTTTT.

This clonotype was seen ten or more times. The V and J genes are TRBV5-6 and TRBJ2-3; TRBD1 matches at 8 bases. Trimming removed 4 bases from V and 0 bases from J; junction bases left unmatched: 4. CDR1 and CDR2 from the germline V gene are SGHDT and YYEEEE. This CDR3 has 15 residues. The CDR3 nucleotides read TGTGCCAGCAGCGAAACAGGGGGAAGCACAGATACGCAGTATTTT. It yields the protein CASSETGGSTDTQYF.

As regards this clonotype: A much more abundant neighbour one base away suggests this may be a read error. V usage is TRBV12-3 or TRBV12-4 and J usage is TRBJ2-5; D gene ambiguous. The CDR3 extends over 15 amino acids. The V end lost 2 bases, the J end lost 1 base, and 11 bases lay between the germline ends. CDR3: CASSLFADGQETQYF. CDR3 in DNA: TGTGCCAGCAGTTTATTTGCCGATGGCCAAGAGACCCAGTACTTC.

This clonotype was recorded many times. The chain joins TRBV6-1 to TRBJ2-3; 7 bases line up with TRBD2. This CDR3 region has 13 residues. The V and J ends lost 6 bases and 5 bases, in that order; junction bases with no gene match: 5. CDR1 is MNHNS, CDR2 SASEGT, per germline. CDR3 in amino acids: CASRSSSGDTQYF. The CDR3 nucleotides read TGTGCCAGCAGGTCGTCTAGCGGAGATACGCAGTATTTT.

The J gene is TRBJ2-7, the V gene TRBV11-2, with D possibly being TRBD1 or TRBD2 (6 bases each). The V gene lost 1 base and the J gene lost 9 bases, with 19 bases spanning the gap. The length of the CDR3 is 15 residues. Germline V gene data show CDR1 as SGHAT and CDR2 as FQNNGV. Here the CDR3 reads CASSLGAGGAYWQYF. The DNA of the CDR3 is TGTGCCAGCAGCTTAGGGGCCGGGGGCGCTTACTGGCAGTACTTC.

Turning to this clonotype: The junction and the germline gene differ at one end; a read error may be behind it. The chain links TRBV11-2 to TRBJ1-5; 7 bases match TRBD1. The CDR3 loop spans 14 amino acids. Germline V lookup: CDR1 SGHAT, CDR2 FQNNGV. As DNA, the CDR3 is TGTGTCAGCAGCCCAAGACAGGGTGCAGGGCCCCAGCATTTT. Its translation: CVSSPRQGAGPQHF.

Points on this clonotype: One end of the junction fails to match germline, which may point to a read error. The V call is TRBV11-1, the J call TRBJ1-1; 8 bases fit TRBD1. CDR3 size: 14 residues. Germline V CDR1 and CDR2: SGHAT, FQDESV (reference sequence). The CDR3, as DNA: TGTGCCAGCAGCTCACAGGGGGGTGACACTAAAGCTTTCTTT. Protein sequence: CASSSQGGDTKAFF.

About this clonotype itself: The germline gene is not matched at one end of the junction; a read error may be the cause. This chain joins TRBV12-3 or TRBV12-4 and TRBJ2-3; D possibly uses TRBD1 or TRBD2 (5 bases each). CDR3 length equals 15 residues. As DNA, the CDR3 is TGTGCCAGGAGTTCTGGGGGTTCCAACACAGGTACGCAGTATTTT. Translating gives CARSSGGSNTGTQYF.